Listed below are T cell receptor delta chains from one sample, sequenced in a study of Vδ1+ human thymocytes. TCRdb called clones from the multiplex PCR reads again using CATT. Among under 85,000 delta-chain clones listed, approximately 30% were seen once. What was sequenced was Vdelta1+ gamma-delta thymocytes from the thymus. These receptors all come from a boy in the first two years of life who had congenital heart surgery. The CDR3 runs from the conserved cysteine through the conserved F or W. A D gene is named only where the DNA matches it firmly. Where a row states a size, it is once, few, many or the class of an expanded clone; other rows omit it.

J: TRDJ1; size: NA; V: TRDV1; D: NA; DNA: TGTGCTCTTGGGGAACTAAATACCCGGGGGCTCACCGATAAACTCATCTTT; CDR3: CALGELNTRGLTDKLIF
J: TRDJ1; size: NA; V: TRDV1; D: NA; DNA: TGTGCTCTTGGGGAAGTGGGGGGGAGCACCGATAAACTCATCTTT; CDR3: CALGEVGGSTDKLIF
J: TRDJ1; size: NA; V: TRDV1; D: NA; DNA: TGTGCTCTTGGGCCCCCTCTCGATAGGAGGGCCTTGTACACCGATAAACTCATCTTT; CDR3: CALGPPLDRRALYTDKLIF
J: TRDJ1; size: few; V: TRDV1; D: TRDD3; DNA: TGTGCTCTTGGGGAAATGGCCCTGACCATTCCTCTCCTGGGGGATACGGTCGATAAACTCATCTTT; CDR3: CALGEMALTIPLLGDTVDKLIF
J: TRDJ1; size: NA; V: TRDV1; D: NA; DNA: TGTGCTCTTGGGGAAAACAGGCTAGGACCGAAGAACACCGATAAACTCATCTTT; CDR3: CALGENRLGPKNTDKLIF
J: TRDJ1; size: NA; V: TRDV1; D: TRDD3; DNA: TGTGCTCTTGGGGAACCACCCGGCGTCCTGGGGGAAGTCACCGATAAACTCATCTTT; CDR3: CALGEPPGVLGEVTDKLIF
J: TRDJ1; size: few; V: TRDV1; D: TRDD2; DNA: TGTGCTCTTGGGACCGACTCCCCACCGATTCCTACGGTGCCGACCACCGATAAACTCATCTTT; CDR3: CALGTDSPPIPTVPTTDKLIF
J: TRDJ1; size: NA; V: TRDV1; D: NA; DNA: TGTGCTCTTGGGGAAGGTTGTCCCGGCCTTCCGGAAACCAAACTCATCTTT; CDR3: CALGEGCPGLPETKLIF
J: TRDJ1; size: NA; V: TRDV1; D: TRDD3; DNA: TGTGCTCTTGGGGAAAACAGGTATTGGGGGATCTTCACCGATAAACTCATCTTT; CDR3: CALGENRYWGIFTDKLIF
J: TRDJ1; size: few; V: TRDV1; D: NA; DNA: TGTGCTCTTGGGGAACTGTCAAGGCGGGGGCCCCGAGAGAGGGCCGATAAACTCATCTTT; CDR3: CALGELSRRGPRERADKLIF
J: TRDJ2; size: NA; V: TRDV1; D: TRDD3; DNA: TGTGCTCTTGGGGGCCCGGCGAATGGGGGAAAACCGGCTTTGACAGCACAACTCTTCTTT; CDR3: CALGGPANGGKPALTAQLFF
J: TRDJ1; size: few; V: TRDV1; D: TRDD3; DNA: TGTGCTCTTGGGGAACTTTTCCCGATACTGGGGGATACGAACCCAACCGATAAACTCATCTTT; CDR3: CALGELFPILGDTNPTDKLIF
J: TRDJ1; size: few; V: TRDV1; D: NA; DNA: TGTGCTCTTGTCCACCTCCTACGTCTTGGGGGACCTATCACCGATAAACTCATCTTT; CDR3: CALVHLLRLGGPITDKLIF
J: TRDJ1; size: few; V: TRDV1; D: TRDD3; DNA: TGTGCTCTTGGGGAACTATTCCTGGGGGATACTGTCACCGATAAACTCATCTTT; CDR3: CALGELFLGDTVTDKLIF
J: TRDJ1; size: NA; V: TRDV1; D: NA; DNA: TGTGCTCTTGGGGAACTATTCTCGGGGGTGGGACTACTCACCGATAAACTCATCTTT; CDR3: CALGELFSGVGLLTDKLIF
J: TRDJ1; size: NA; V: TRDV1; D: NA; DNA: TGTGCTCTTGGGGAGCTCCACATCTATTCGGATACTACCGATAAACTCATCTTT; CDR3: CALGELHIYSDTTDKLIF
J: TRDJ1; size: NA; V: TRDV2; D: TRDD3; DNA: TGTGCCTGTGCCACTGAGGGGATAGGGCTCATCTTT; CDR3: CACATEGIGLIF
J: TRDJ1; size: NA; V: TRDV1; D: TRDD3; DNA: TGTGCTCTTGGGCCGCGTCGACCCCTCGGATCTGGGGGCAGGTACACCGATAAACTCATCTTT; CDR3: CALGPRRPLGSGGRYTDKLIF
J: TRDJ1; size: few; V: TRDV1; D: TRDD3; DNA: TGTGCTCTTGGGGAACTGACCAATAGTCTTGGGGATACGCGCCACACCGATAAACTCATCTTT; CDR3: CALGELTNSLGDTRHTDKLIF
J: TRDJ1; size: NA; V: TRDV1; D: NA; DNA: TGTGCTCTTGGGGGCGACCCGATCCGCGATAAACTCATCTTT; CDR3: CALGGDPIRDKLIF
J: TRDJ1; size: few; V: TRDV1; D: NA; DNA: TGTGCTCTTGGGGAACTGCGAGATTACACCGATAAACTCATCTTT; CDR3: CALGELRDYTDKLIF
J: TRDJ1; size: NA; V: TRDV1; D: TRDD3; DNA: TGTGCTCTTGGGGCTTACCTGTACTGGGGGATCACCGATAAACTCATCTTT; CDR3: CALGAYLYWGITDKLIF
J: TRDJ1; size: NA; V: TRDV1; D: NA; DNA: TGTGCTCTAGGGTTTCCCCATAGTGTCACCGATAAACTCATCTTT; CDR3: CALGFPHSVTDKLIF
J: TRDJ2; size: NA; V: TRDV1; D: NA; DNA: TGTGCTCTTGGGGCCTACCATAATAGCCTCCTACGGTACTGGGGACACCCTTCTTTGACAGCACAACTCTTCTTT; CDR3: CALGAYHNSLLRYWGHPSLTAQLFF
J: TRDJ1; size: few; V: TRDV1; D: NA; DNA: TGTGCTCTTGGGGACCCTCCTACACTCGGGGGATACACCGATAAACTCATCTTT; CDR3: CALGDPPTLGGYTDKLIF
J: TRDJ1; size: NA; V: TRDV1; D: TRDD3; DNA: TGTGCTCTTGGGGAACTAAGGCAGAGGGGATACGGCGATAAACTCATCTTT; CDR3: CALGELRQRGYGDKLIF
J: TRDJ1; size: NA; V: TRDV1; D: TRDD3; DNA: TGTGCTCTTGGGGAATCTAACTACTCTCCTCTAATATACTGGGGACGTTTCCGAACCGATAAACTCATCTTT; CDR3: CALGESNYSPLIYWGRFRTDKLIF
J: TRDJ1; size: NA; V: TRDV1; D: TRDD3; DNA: TGTGCTCTTGGGGAAGCGGGTTACACAACTCCGGGGGGATACACCGATAAACTCATCTTT; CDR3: CALGEAGYTTPGGYTDKLIF
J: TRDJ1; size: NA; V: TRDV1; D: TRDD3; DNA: TGTGCTCTTGGGGAATTGAGTGGGCTCACTGGGGGAGCCTTTTTTAAACTCATCTTT; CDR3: CALGELSGLTGGAFFKLIF
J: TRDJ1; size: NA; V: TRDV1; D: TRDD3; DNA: TGTGCTCTTGGGGAACCCGTACTGGGGGCTAGGTACACCGATAAACTCATCTTT; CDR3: CALGEPVLGARYTDKLIF
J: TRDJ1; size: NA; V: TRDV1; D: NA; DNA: TGTGCTCTTGGGGAATCGCCCCGTTCCGCACGGGGGGACCACACCGATAAACTCATCTTT; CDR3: CALGESPRSARGDHTDKLIF
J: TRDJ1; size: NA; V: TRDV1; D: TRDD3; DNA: TGTGCTCTTGGGGAGCCCTGCCCCGTCGCACTGGGGGCTAGCACCGATAAACTCATCTTT; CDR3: CALGEPCPVALGASTDKLIF
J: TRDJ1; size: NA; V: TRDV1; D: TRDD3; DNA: TGTGCTCTTGGGGAAATAAACTTGATGCCCGTACTGGGGGATATCTCGGCCGATAAACTCATCTTT; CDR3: CALGEINLMPVLGDISADKLIF
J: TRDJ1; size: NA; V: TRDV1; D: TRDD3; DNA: TGTGCTCTTGGGGATCCAGGGATACGCTACACCGATAAACTCATCTTT; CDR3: CALGDPGIRYTDKLIF
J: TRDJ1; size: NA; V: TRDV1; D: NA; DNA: TGTGCTCTTGGGGAGTGTATGCTTCCTTATGGGGATGCGTACACCGATAAACTCATCTTT; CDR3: CALGECMLPYGDAYTDKLIF
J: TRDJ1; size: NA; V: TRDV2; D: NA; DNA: TGTGCCACCGCTCCCCCTTCCCTCATCTTT; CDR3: CATAPPSLIF
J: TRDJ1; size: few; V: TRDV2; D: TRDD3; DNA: TGTGCCTGTGTAAGAGATGTTCTGGGGGATTTGTACACCGATAAACTCATCTTT; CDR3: CACVRDVLGDLYTDKLIF
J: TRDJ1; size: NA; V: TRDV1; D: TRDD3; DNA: TGTGCTCTTGGGGAACCGCACCTTATATTCCTTCACACTGGGGGATACACCGATAAACTCATCTTT; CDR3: CALGEPHLIFLHTGGYTDKLIF
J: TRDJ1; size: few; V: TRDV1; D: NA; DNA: TGTGCTCTTGGGGAACTCAACTACGTGATGGGGTTTGTGTACACCGATAAGCTCATCTTT; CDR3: CALGELNYVMGFVYTDKLIF
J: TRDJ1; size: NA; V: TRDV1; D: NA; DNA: TGTGCTCTTGGGGAACTGTCCTACTGGCATCGGATACTTGTAGGCTCCGATAAACTCATCTTT; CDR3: CALGELSYWHRILVGSDKLIF
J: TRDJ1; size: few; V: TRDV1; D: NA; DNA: TGTGCTCTTGGGGAACTCGGATTCGGGGGGGTACAACTGTACACCGATAAACTCATCTTT; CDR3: CALGELGFGGVQLYTDKLIF
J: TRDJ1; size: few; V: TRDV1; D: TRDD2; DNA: TGTGCTCTTGGGAATCCTTCCTACGGGAAACTTTCGGCCGATAAACTCATCTTT; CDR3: CALGNPSYGKLSADKLIF
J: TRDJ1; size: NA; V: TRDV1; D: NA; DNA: TGTGCTCTTGGGGAAGTCTCCCTTCTCGTCCTACCTGGGGGCCGGGGGGACACCGATAAACTCATCTTT; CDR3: CALGEVSLLVLPGGRGDTDKLIF
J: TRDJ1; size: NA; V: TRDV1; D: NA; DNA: TGTGCTCTTGGGGAACCGACTACATTGTCGCAGTCCACCGATAAACTCATCTTT; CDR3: CALGEPTTLSQSTDKLIF
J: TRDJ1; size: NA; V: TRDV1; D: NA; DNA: TGTGCTCTAGGCCTTCCTACGTTCCAGGGGGATACAGTAAAACTCATCTTT; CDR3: CALGLPTFQGDTVKLIF
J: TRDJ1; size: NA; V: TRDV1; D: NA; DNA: TGTGCTCTTGGGGGGCATAAACTCATCTTT; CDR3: CALGGHKLIF
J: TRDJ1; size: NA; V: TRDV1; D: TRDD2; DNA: TGTGCTCTTGGGGACCGCTTCTTCCTACGTTATGGTGGGGGGACCGATAAACTCATCTTT; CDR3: CALGDRFFLRYGGGTDKLIF
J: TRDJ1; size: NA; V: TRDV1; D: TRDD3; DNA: TGTGCTCTTGGGGAAGTTCTCGACGAACTGGGGTACACCGATAAACTCATCTTT; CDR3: CALGEVLDELGYTDKLIF
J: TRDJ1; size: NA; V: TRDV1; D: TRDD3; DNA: TGTGCTCTTGGGGCCGTACCGTACCCGTACTGGGGGAACTGGTACACCGATAAACTCATCTTT; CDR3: CALGAVPYPYWGNWYTDKLIF
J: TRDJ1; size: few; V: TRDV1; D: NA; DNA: TGTGCTCTTGGGGCACCCAATAGGGGATGGGCCCCGAGGCACCCGGTGGCCCAGTACACCGATAAACTCATCTTT; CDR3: CALGAPNRGWAPRHPVAQYTDKLIF
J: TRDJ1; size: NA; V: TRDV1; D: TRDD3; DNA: TGTGCTCTTGGGGAACTAGGGGGATACGCGGGGACCGATAAACTCATCTTT; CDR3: CALGELGGYAGTDKLIF
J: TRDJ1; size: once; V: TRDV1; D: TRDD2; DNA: TGTGCTCTTGGGGACCCATTCAGGCCTTCCTACGTGTATTGTGGGGGCTACACCGATAAACTCATCTTT; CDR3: CALGDPFRPSYVYCGGYTDKLIF
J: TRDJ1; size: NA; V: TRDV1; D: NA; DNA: TGTGCTCTTGGGGAACTATCGTCCTTCCGCCTACTGGGGACCGATAAACTCATCTTT; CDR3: CALGELSSFRLLGTDKLIF